This T cell receptor (beta chain) was recovered during a study of blood T cell repertoires in COVID-19. Study as a whole: Samples taken during acute and convalescent COVID-19 were collected in the United States, Italy and Spain. PBMCs, B-cell-depleted T cells, or T cells were the source of the cDNA or gDNA that made up the material.

Authors' analysis steps: From reference gene primer amplification, estimates of nucleated cell counts were derived. Produced via immunoSEQ multiplex PCR; TCRdb's table is partial and in-frame only. V and J calls plus clone size are reproduced from that table; the DNA served to infer D and trimming. The sample has 130,000 to 150,000 clones, roughly 90% seen once. V was cut by 4 bases and J by 7 bases, with 11 bases left in between. The germline V gene has CDR1 MDHEN and CDR2 SYDVKM. The CDR3 spans 13 residues. V usage is TRBV28 and J usage is TRBJ2-1, with D perhaps matching TRBD2 (6 bases). This TCR derives from a woman aged 45-59 years with acute or convalescent COVID-19. Sequencing input: peripheral blood. The CDR3 here is CASSYGTPNEQFF. The CDR3 nucleotides read TGTGCCAGCAGTTATGGGACTCCGAATGAGCAGTTCTTC.